This T cell receptor (beta chain) appears in the sequencing data of a study of shared clonotypes between healthy human individuals. Generated by immunoSEQ multiplex PCR, the TCRdb table keeps only in-frame clones and is missing some. This table holds about 330,000 clones, around 87% found once. Germline CDR1 reads SGHNT; CDR2 reads YENEEA. CDR3 size: 16 residues. V was clipped by 0 bases and J by 3 bases, with 12 bases between them. Of note for this clone: Its antigen is unidentified.

Study-wide results and limits: Blood alone was sampled, and tissue repertoires likely differ.

Pooled CD45RO+ cells and CCR7-negative CD45RA+ TemRA cells made up CD8 memory. Material: memory CD8+ T cells sorted from blood. Subset noted: CD45RO+ cells pooled with CCR7-negative TemRA cells. The receptor's source is a man aged 18 to 35 in good health. The V and J genes are TRBV11-3 and TRBJ2-1; weak D call: TRBD2 (5 bases). The CDR3 DNA reads as TGTGCCAGCAGCTTAGATGGAGAGGGAGTCTACAATGAGCAGTTCTTC. It codes for CASSLDGEGVYNEQFF.